This TCR beta chain was captured by sequencing in a study of CD8 T cells in Susac syndrome. The study, taken as a whole, reports: The relatively small number of individuals in the TCR sequencing and HLA analysis was acknowledged by the study.

A remark on this clonotype: What it binds is unknown.

It was with random hexamers that 0.5 to 1 ug RNA was reverse transcribed. The CDR3 of TCR beta was amplified by immunoSEQ multiplex PCR across 54 Vbeta and 13 Jbeta. TCRdb reanalysed the immunoSEQ multiplex PCR reads using MiXCR and keeps one entry per CDR3 protein. The sample has 150,000 to 160,000 distinct CDR3 sequences, roughly 94% seen once; the top ten hold around 0.21%. This CDR3 is 12 amino acids long. Trimming took off 6 bases at V and 8 bases at J, with 13 bases between the two ends. The V gene's germline CDR1 is MNHEY and CDR2 SVGAGI. The sequenced sample consisted of CD8+ T cells from PBMCs. The source of this sequence is a human donor with multiple sclerosis. The gene calls are TRBV6-5 and TRBJ1-2; D call uncertain. In nucleotides, the CDR3 is TGTGCCAGCAGCCCTCAAGGGCACGGCTACACCTTC. Translated: CASSPQGHGYTF.